What follows are 24 T cell receptor beta chains derived from one specimen sequenced in a study of OX40 agonist ivuxolimab in advanced cancers. Libraries were prepared by immunoSEQ multiplex PCR; TCRdb keeps only in-frame clonotypes and omits some of them. The sample lists tens of thousands of clones; more than 80% were seen once. The sequencing here drew on CD4+ or CD8+ T cells sorted from blood, taken in a trial of the OX40 agonist ivuxolimab. These receptors all stem from an adult with an advanced solid tumor such as melanoma, head and neck, liver or kidney cancer.

V usage is TRBV5-1 and J usage is TRBJ2-3, with D perhaps matching TRBD2 (6 bases). The CDR3 sequence is 13 residues long. Germline CDR1 reads SGHRS; CDR2 reads YFSETQ. Trimming shortened V by 1 base and J by 4 bases, and 7 bases separated the two germline ends. The CDR3 DNA reads as TGCGCCAGCAGCTTGAGGGAGGCAGATACGCAGTATTTT. Amino acids: CASSLREADTQYF.

This clone was detected only a few times. This chain links TRBV29-1 with TRBJ1-1; D remains ambiguous. The CDR3 has 10 residues. Looked up from germline, CDR1 is SQVTM and CDR2 is ANQGSEA. Deletions cut 4 bases from V and 5 bases from J, with 5 bases between. CDR3 coding DNA: TGCAGCGTTGGATTTACTGAAGCTTTCTTT. It codes for CSVGFTEAFF. The full variable domain, its missing parts supplied by reference TRBV29-1 and TRBJ1-1, is SAVISQKPSRDICQRGTSLTIQCQVDSQVTMMFWYRQQPGQSLTLIATANQGSEATYESGFVIDKFPISRPNLTFSTLTVSNMSPEDSSIYLCSVGFTEAFFGQGTRLTVV.

The chain employs TRBV28 and TRBJ2-2, with a tentative D call TRBD2 (5 bases). The CDR3 sequence is 16 residues long. CDR1 and CDR2 from the germline V gene are MDHEN and SYDVKM. Trimming removed 4 bases at V and 2 bases at J, with 14 bases between. The CDR3 here is CASSSPRRTNTGELFF. CDR3 DNA sequence: TGTGCCAGCAGTTCCCCCCGGCGGACTAACACCGGGGAGCTGTTTTTT.

This chain connects TRBV30 to TRBJ1-1, with unresolved D. CDR1 and CDR2 from the germline V gene are GTSNPN and SVGIG (reference sequence). V was pared by 8 bases and J by 4 bases, with 14 bases between. CDR3 length: 12 amino acids. This CDR3 reads CALTLGSTEAFF. Written as DNA, the CDR3 is TGTGCCCTCACGTTGGGGAGCACTGAAGCTTTCTTT.

The genes are TRBV28 and TRBJ1-4; TRBD1 is a possible D gene (5 bases). V shed 7 bases and J shed 0 bases, with 15 bases lying between them. Germline loops: CDR1 MDHEN, CDR2 SYDVKM. CDR3 length equals 16 residues. CDR3 region: CASTPPGGSTNEKLFF. The DNA of the CDR3 is TGTGCCAGCACCCCCCCCGGGGGTTCAACTAATGAAAAACTGTTTTTT.

The rearrangement joins TRBV28 to TRBJ1-2; 8 bases agree with TRBD1. With 5 bases clipped from V and 3 bases from J, the junction kept 5 bases outside the gene matches. This CDR3 region has 14 residues. Per the germline V gene, CDR1 is MDHEN and CDR2 is SYDVKM. The CDR3 loop is CASSLLTGDYGYTF. In DNA, the CDR3 is TGTGCCAGCAGTCTCCTGACAGGGGACTATGGCTACACCTTC.

The CDR3 nucleotides are TGTGCCAGCAGTGAAAGGAGGGGACTAAGAGGAGATACGCAGTATTTT. Its translation is CASSERRGLRGDTQYF. V gene TRBV6-1 combines with J gene TRBJ2-3; 7 bases fit TRBD2. J lost 5 bases, V lost 2 bases, and 10 bases had no gene match. The CDR3 has 16 residues. The germline CDR1 and CDR2 sequences are MNHNS and SASEGT.

The CDR3 DNA reads as TGTGCCAGTAGAAAAGTCGGGACACCGAAACTGTTTTTT. This translates into CASRKVGTPKLFF. The J gene is TRBJ1-4, the V gene TRBV19, with D possibly matching TRBD1 (6 bases). Germline V gene data show CDR1 as LNHDA and CDR2 as SQIVND (reference sequence). The length of the CDR3 is 13 residues. With 6 bases removed from V and 11 bases from J, the gap between germline ends came to 16 bases.

In this sample, this clone turned up once. The genes are TRBV5-1 and TRBJ2-2; the D call may be TRBD1 or TRBD2 (5 bases each). The ends were cut back, 4 bases at V and 4 bases at J, with 17 bases in the middle. Germline lookup yields CDR1 SGHRS and CDR2 YFSETQ. This CDR3 spans 16 amino acids. The CDR3 DNA sequence: TGCGCCAGCAGCGTCCTGAGGGGCGCGGGCACCGGGGAGCTGTTTTTT. Translating gives CASSVLRGAGTGELFF.

CDR3 loop: CASSLSDRNPIYF. The CDR3 region has the DNA TGCGCCAGCAGCTTGAGCGATCGGAACCCCATATATTTT. The rearrangement uses TRBV5-1 and TRBJ1-3; no clear D gene. Trimming took off 1 base at V and 11 bases at J, with 13 bases between the two ends. Germline V gene sequence: CDR1 SGHRS, CDR2 YFSETQ. This CDR3 region has 13 residues.

The chain recombines TRBV29-1 with TRBJ1-1; D ambiguous. Germline CDR1 and CDR2: SQVTM and ANQGSEA. CDR3 length equals 10 residues. V lost 5 bases and J 11 bases, leaving 12 bases between the germline ends. CDR3 bases: TGCAGCGTTTCTGGGCCGGGCGCTTTCTTT. This codes for CSVSGPGAFF.

The V gene is TRBV21-1, the J gene TRBJ1-2; the D call in the table, TRBD1, was not verified against the DNA. TRBV21-1 represents a pseudogene. The CDR3 extends over 16 amino acids. The CDR3 nucleotides read TGTGCCAGCAGCAAAGGTACAGGGGCTCACCTCTATGGCTACACCTTC. The encoded protein is CASSKGTGAHLYGYTF.

This sequence joins TRBV28 and TRBJ2-7; no firm D call. This CDR3 region has 14 residues. Germline CDR1 reads MDHEN; CDR2 reads SYDVKM. Trimming pared 6 bases from V and 0 bases from J, leaving 12 bases between. CDR3 region: CASRTLGSSYEQYF. The CDR3 DNA sequence: TGTGCCAGCAGAACCCTAGGTAGCTCCTACGAGCAGTACTTC.

V and J are TRBV5-4 and TRBJ1-2; possible D gene TRBD1, 6 bases. Germline V gene lookup returns CDR1 SGHNT and CDR2 YYREEE (reference sequence). V lost 0 bases and J lost 1, with 13 bases in between. There are 16 residues in the CDR3. For the CDR3, the DNA is TGTGCCAGCAGCTTGGGGACAGATACTTTTAACTATGGCTACACCTTC. It yields the protein CASSLGTDTFNYGYTF.

This clone has just one count. This chain joins TRBV7-9 and TRBJ2-2; D gene ambiguous. Trimming took off 3 bases at V and 8 bases at J, with 16 bases between the two ends. CDR1 and CDR2 (germline): SEHNR, FQNEAQ (reference sequence). The CDR3 is made up of 15 amino acids. The CDR3 here is CASSFPGWDLGELFF. CDR3 sequence (DNA): TGTGCCAGCAGCTTCCCAGGCTGGGATCTGGGGGAGCTGTTTTTT.

The chain carries TRBV5-4 and TRBJ1-2, with D tentatively TRBD1 (5 bases). Germline-derived CDR1 and CDR2 are SGHNT and YYREEE (reference sequence). CDR3 size: 14 residues. Deletions cut 1 base from V and 2 bases from J, with 9 bases between. The CDR3 sequence is CASSLRDLNYGYTF. The CDR3 bases are TGTGCCAGCAGCTTGCGGGACTTGAACTATGGCTACACCTTC.

This chain connects TRBV28 to TRBJ2-5; 10 bases are a match to TRBD2. This CDR3 has 14 residues. Unmatched junction bases numbered 10, after V lost 8 bases and J lost 7 bases. Germline V gives CDR1 MDHEN, CDR2 SYDVKM. Here the CDR3 DNA reads TGTGCCAGCGGAGCGGGAGGGCTACTACGGACCCAGTACTTC. It yields the protein CASGAGGLLRTQYF.

The chain has TRBV29-1 and TRBJ2-5; 9 nucleotides line up with TRBD1. The CDR3 has 15 amino acids. Looked up from germline, CDR1 is SQVTM and CDR2 is ANQGSEA. Trimming removed 3 bases from V and 0 bases from J; junction bases left unmatched: 5. The CDR3 is CSVDSGTGYQETQYF. The DNA of the CDR3 is TGCAGCGTTGACAGCGGGACAGGGTACCAAGAGACCCAGTACTTC.

This rearrangement joins TRBV6-1 to TRBJ2-7; 8 bases match TRBD2. V lost 8 bases and J lost 5; bases outside the gene matches: 8. The CDR3 runs to 13 residues. Germline values: CDR1 MNHNS, CDR2 SASEGT. CDR3 sequence (DNA): TGTGCCAGCCAGGGACTAGGAGGGCACGAGCAGTACTTC. Protein sequence: CASQGLGGHEQYF.

This chain joins TRBV21-1 and TRBJ1-4; the table calls TRBD1, which could not be checked here. TRBV21-1 is listed as a pseudogene. The CDR3 runs 18 residues. CDR3 nucleotides: TGTGCCAGCAGCGAATCGGGGAGGGAACAGGGGGCCCATGAAAAACTGTTTTTT. It codes for CASSESGREQGAHEKLFF.

This chain uses TRBV19 with TRBJ2-3; tentative D call: TRBD2 (6 bases). Germline CDR1 and CDR2: LNHDA and SQIVND (reference sequence). The CDR3 consists of 11 residues. Trimming took off 4 bases at V and 10 bases at J, with 9 bases between the two ends. The CDR3 protein is CASSKTSSQYF. The CDR3 nucleotides read TGTGCCAGTAGTAAGACTAGTTCGCAGTATTTT.

V and J are TRBV2 and TRBJ1-5, with TRBD1 matching 8 bases. Trimming cost V 2 bases and J 4 bases; bases outside gene matches: 1. Per germline, CDR1 SNHLY and CDR2 FYNNEI. CDR3 length: 14 residues. CDR3 nucleotide sequence: TGTGCCAGCAGTGAAACAGGGGGGAATCAGCCCCAGCATTTT. This translates into CASSETGGNQPQHF.

The CDR3 here is CASRSLAVMPTEAFF. For the CDR3, the DNA is TGTGCCAGCAGGTCACTGGCGGTTATGCCCACTGAAGCTTTCTTT. The chain joins TRBV6-1 to TRBJ1-1; D is uncertain. Trimming took 6 bases from V and 4 from J, leaving 18 bases between them. The CDR3 is 15 amino acids. Germline CDR1 is MNHNS and CDR2 is SASEGT.

The gene calls are TRBV5-8 and TRBJ1-4; 7 bases map to TRBD1. This CDR3 comprises 14 residues. CDR1 is SGHTS and CDR2 is YDEGEE in the germline V gene. V was clipped by 3 bases and J by 5 bases; unmatched bases: 4. CDR3 coding DNA: TGTGCCAGCAGCTCGGGACAGCTGAATGAAAAACTGTTTTTT. Its translation: CASSSGQLNEKLFF.